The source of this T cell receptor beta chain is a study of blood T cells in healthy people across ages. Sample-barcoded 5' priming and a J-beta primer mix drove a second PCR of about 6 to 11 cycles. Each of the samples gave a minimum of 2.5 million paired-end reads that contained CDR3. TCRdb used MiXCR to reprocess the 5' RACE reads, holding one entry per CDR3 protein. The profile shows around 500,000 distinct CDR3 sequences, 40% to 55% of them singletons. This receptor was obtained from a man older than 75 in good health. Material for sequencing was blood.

The CDR3 DNA sequence: TGTGCCAGCAGTCCCGGGACAAGGGGTCGGGGCACCGGGGAGCTGTTTTTT. This codes for CASSPGTRGRGTGELFF. The chain joins TRBV28 to TRBJ2-2, with a possible D match to TRBD1 (6 bases). Trimming shortened V by 5 bases and J by 4 bases, and 20 bases separated the two germline ends. The germline gives CDR1 MDHEN, CDR2 SYDVKM. The CDR3 spans 17 residues.